The rows below give T cell receptor beta chains drawn from one sample of a study of blood T cell repertoires in COVID-19. Assay used: immunoSEQ multiplex PCR; TCRdb lists only in-frame clones, some missing. The sample consists of about 250,000 clones, around four fifths of them appearing once. Input material: peripheral blood. The receptors originated from a man aged 50-59 years with acute or convalescent COVID-19. The CDR3 runs from the conserved cysteine through the conserved F or W. Fields, in order: J gene, D gene, clone size, V gene, CDR3 DNA, CDR3 protein. D genes are given only for firm matches. Size tells how often a clone was seen (once, few, many) or the class of an expanded clone, and some rows leave it out.

TRBJ1-1	-	-	TRBV7-6	TGTGCCAGCAGCTTACCAGGAGGGGCTGAAGCTTTCTTT	CASSLPGGAEAFF
TRBJ2-7	TRBD1	-	TRBV7-9	TGTGCCAGCAGCCGTGCAGGGGGAACACACGAGCAGTACTTC	CASSRAGGTHEQYF
TRBJ2-3	TRBD2	-	TRBV24-1	TGTGCCACCAGTGACCTGGGACTAGCGGGGACGGATACGCAGTATTTT	CATSDLGLAGTDTQYF
TRBJ2-1	-	-	TRBV6-2/TRBV6-3	TGTGCCAGCAGGTACCCCTGGGGGGATGAGCAGTTCTTC	CASRYPWGDEQFF
TRBJ2-2	-	-	TRBV18	TGTGCCAGCTCACCGGGACAAAACACCGGGGAGCTGTTTTTT	CASSPGQNTGELFF
TRBJ1-2	-	-	TRBV6-5	TGTGCCAGCAGTTACTCTGGAGTCTATGGCTACACCTTC	CASSYSGVYGYTF
TRBJ2-5	TRBD1	-	TRBV9	TGTGCCAGCAGCGCCGGGACAGGTGAAGAGACCCAGTACTTC	CASSAGTGEETQYF
TRBJ1-1	-	-	TRBV6-5	TGTGCCAGCAGTTACGGGGATGCGGGATACACTGAAGCTTTCTTT	CASSYGDAGYTEAFF
TRBJ1-2	-	once	TRBV29-1	TGCAGCGTTGCCGAGGTTAGTGGCTACACCTTC	CSVAEVSGYTF
TRBJ2-3	TRBD2	-	TRBV30	TGTGCCTGGATGCGGGGGGGCCGGCCAGATACGCAGTATTTT	CAWMRGGRPDTQYF
TRBJ1-2	TRBD1	-	TRBV30	TGTGCCTGGAGTGTACAGGGACAGGGGGATGGCTACACCTTC	CAWSVQGQGDGYTF
TRBJ2-1	-	-	TRBV9	TGTGCCAGCAGCGTAGGGAGGGAGAGGGCTGAGCAGTTCTTC	CASSVGRERAEQFF
TRBJ1-2	-	-	TRBV28	TGTGCCAGCAAGTATGAAGGGACTGACTATGGCTACACCTTC	CASKYEGTDYGYTF
TRBJ1-5	TRBD1	few	TRBV18	TGTGCCAGCTCACCGGGACAGGGTAGCAATCAGCCCCAGCATTTT	CASSPGQGSNQPQHF
TRBJ2-7	TRBD2	-	TRBV13	TGTGCCAGCAGCCCGAGCGGGGGGGACCTGGGGCAGTACTTC	CASSPSGGDLGQYF
TRBJ1-1	TRBD1	-	TRBV10-2	TGCGCCAGCAGTGATTGGCTGGGGACAGACCTCTTCGTAACTGAAGCTTTCTTT	CASSDWLGTDLFVTEAFF
TRBJ2-5	-	-	TRBV24-1	TGTGCCACCAGTGATCCTCAGGGGAGGGGAGAGACCCAGTACTTC	CATSDPQGRGETQYF
TRBJ1-3	-	few	TRBV11-3	TGTGCCAGCAGCTCGGAGGCTGGAAACACCATATATTTT	CASSSEAGNTIYF
TRBJ2-5	-	-	TRBV30	TGTGCCCGGGCTGGGGCCGAGACCCAGTACTTC	CARAGAETQYF
TRBJ1-2	-	-	TRBV10-3	TGTGCCATCAGTCAGGACAGTGGCTATGGCTACACCTTC	CAISQDSGYGYTF
TRBJ2-7	TRBD2	-	TRBV7-2	TGTGCCAGCAGCTTCACACTAGCGGGAAACTACGAGCAGTACTTC	CASSFTLAGNYEQYF
TRBJ2-1	TRBD2	-	TRBV3-1/TRBV3-2	TGTGCCAGCAGCCAAGCGGGGACTAGTGGCGGAGAGCAGTTCTTC	CASSQAGTSGGEQFF
TRBJ2-7	-	-	TRBV24-1	TGTGCCACCAGTGATAGCTCAGGGAACAAGCAGTACTTC	CATSDSSGNKQYF
TRBJ2-7	TRBD1	-	TRBV5-5	TGTGCCAGCAGCTTGGTAGGGACAGCGGCCTACGAGCAGTACTTC	CASSLVGTAAYEQYF
TRBJ2-5	TRBD1	-	TRBV7-2	TGTGCCAGCAGCTTAGGACAGGGGCGACAAGAGACCCAGTACTTC	CASSLGQGRQETQYF
TRBJ2-1	TRBD2	-	TRBV7-3	TGTGCCAGCAGCTTCGGACTAGGGTTCTACAATGAGCAGTTCTTC	CASSFGLGFYNEQFF
TRBJ1-1	TRBD1	-	TRBV18	TGTGCCAGCTCACGAGGACAGGGAGGATTGGACACTGAAGCTTTCTTT	CASSRGQGGLDTEAFF
TRBJ2-3	-	once	TRBV9	TGTGCCAGCAGCGTATATGGGGCCATTAGCACAGATACGCAGTATTTT	CASSVYGAISTDTQYF
TRBJ2-1	-	-	TRBV10-3	TGTGCCATCAGTGAGTCGAGGAATGAGCAGTTCTTC	CAISESRNEQFF
TRBJ2-1	TRBD1	-	TRBV5-1	TGCGCCAGCAGCAGGGACAGGGCGGGCAATGAGCAGTTCTTC	CASSRDRAGNEQFF
TRBJ2-7	TRBD2	-	TRBV9	TGTGCCAGCAGCGTAGGCGGGAGCTCCTACGAGCAGTACTTC	CASSVGGSSYEQYF
TRBJ2-7	-	few	TRBV9	TGTGCCAGCAGCGTAGGCGGGGCTGAGTACGAGCAGTACTTC	CASSVGGAEYEQYF
TRBJ2-3	TRBD1	-	TRBV19	TGTGCCAGTAGTATTAAGGGGGACAGGGATACGCAGTATTTT	CASSIKGDRDTQYF
TRBJ1-1	-	-	TRBV27	TGTGCCACCCGTTCGGGGGTGAACACTGAAGCTTTCTTT	CATRSGVNTEAFF
TRBJ2-2	TRBD2	-	TRBV9	TGTGCCAGCAGCGCGCCCCACGGGAGGGGGACGAACACCGGGGAGCTGTTTTTT	CASSAPHGRGTNTGELFF
TRBJ2-2	TRBD1	-	TRBV19	TGTGCCAGTAGTAAAGGACAGGGGGCTTTCACCGGGGAGCTGTTTTTT	CASSKGQGAFTGELFF
TRBJ1-2	-	-	TRBV5-1	TGCGCCAGCAGCGCGACTGACAGCCCGCATGGCTACACCTTC	CASSATDSPHGYTF
TRBJ2-2	-	many	TRBV11-2	TGTGCCAGCAGCTTAGTCTCACAGGGAGCGAACACCGGGGAGCTGTTTTTT	CASSLVSQGANTGELFF
TRBJ1-2	-	-	TRBV20-1	TGCAGTGCTAGTCTTCCGGGCTACACCTTC	CSASLPGYTF